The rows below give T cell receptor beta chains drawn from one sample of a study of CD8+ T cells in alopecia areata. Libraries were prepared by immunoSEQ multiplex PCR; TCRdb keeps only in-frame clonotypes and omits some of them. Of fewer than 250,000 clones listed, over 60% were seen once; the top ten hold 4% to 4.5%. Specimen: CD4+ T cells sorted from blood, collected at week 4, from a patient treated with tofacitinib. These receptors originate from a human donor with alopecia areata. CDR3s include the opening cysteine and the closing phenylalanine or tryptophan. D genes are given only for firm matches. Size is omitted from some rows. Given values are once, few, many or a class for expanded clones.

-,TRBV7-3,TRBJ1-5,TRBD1,CASSSGQAGGSNQPQHF,TGTGCCAGCAGCTCGGGACAGGCCGGAGGAAGTAATCAGCCCCAGCATTTT
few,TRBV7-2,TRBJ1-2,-,CASSQPGGWSGYTF,TGTGCCAGCAGCCAACCCGGGGGGTGGAGTGGCTACACCTTC
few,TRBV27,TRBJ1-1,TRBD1,CASSLTGSDTEAFF,TGTGCCAGCAGTTTGACAGGGTCGGACACTGAAGCTTTCTTT
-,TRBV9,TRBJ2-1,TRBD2,CASSEGGGLASNEQFF,TGTGCCAGCAGCGAAGGCGGGGGACTAGCAAGTAATGAGCAGTTCTTC
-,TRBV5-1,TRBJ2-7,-,CASSLGARGGEDEQYF,TGCGCCAGCAGCTTGGGGGCCAGGGGAGGAGAAGACGAGCAGTACTTC
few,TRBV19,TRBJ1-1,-,CASSNLGVTEAFF,TGTGCCAGTAGTAATCTCGGGGTCACTGAAGCTTTCTTT
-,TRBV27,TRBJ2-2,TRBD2,CRRGGQAGELFF,TGTCGGCGGGGGGGCCAGGCCGGGGAGCTGTTTTTT
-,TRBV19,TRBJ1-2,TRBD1,CASTRGQGALGYTF,TGTGCCAGTACACGAGGACAGGGGGCGTTGGGCTACACCTTC
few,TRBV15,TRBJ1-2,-,CATSRDQGWGRDGYTF,TGTGCCACCAGCAGAGATCAAGGGTGGGGGCGAGATGGCTACACCTTC
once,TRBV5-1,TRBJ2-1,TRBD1,CASSPPGTVGVGEQFF,TGCGCCAGCAGTCCCCCGGGGACAGTCGGCGTCGGTGAGCAGTTCTTC
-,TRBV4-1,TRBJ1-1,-,CASSQQEGSVQGTEAFF,TGCGCCAGCAGCCAACAGGAGGGGTCGGTTCAAGGGACTGAAGCTTTCTTT
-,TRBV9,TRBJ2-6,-,CASDRETGANVLTF,TGTGCCAGTGATCGGGAGACTGGGGCCAACGTCCTGACTTTC
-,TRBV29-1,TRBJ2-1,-,CSHRSSYNEQFF,TGCAGTCACAGGAGCTCCTACAATGAGCAGTTCTTC
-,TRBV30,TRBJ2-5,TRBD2,CAWSVASGGAGETQYF,TGTGCCTGGAGTGTGGCTAGCGGGGGGGCAGGGGAGACCCAGTACTTC
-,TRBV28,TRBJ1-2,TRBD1,CASSQGGSANYGYTF,TGTGCCAGCAGCCAGGGGGGCTCAGCTAACTATGGCTACACCTTC
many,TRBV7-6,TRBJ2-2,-,CASSSKQLPNTGELFF,TGTGCCAGCAGCTCCAAACAGCTTCCGAACACCGGGGAGCTGTTTTTT
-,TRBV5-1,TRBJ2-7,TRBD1,CASGDQTGRYEQYF,TGCGCCAGCGGAGACCAGACAGGGCGCTACGAGCAGTACTTC
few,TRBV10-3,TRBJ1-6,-,CAIKGTDSPLHF,TGTGCCATCAAGGGTACGGATTCACCCCTCCACTTT
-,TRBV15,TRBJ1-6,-,CATSRGLLQGSPLHF,TGTGCCACCAGCAGAGGCCTTCTCCAGGGGTCACCCCTCCACTTT
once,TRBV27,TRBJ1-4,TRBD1,CASSPRQGGNEKLFF,TGTGCCAGCAGTCCCCGACAGGGGGGCAATGAAAAACTGTTTTTT
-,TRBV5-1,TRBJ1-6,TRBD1,CASSPGQGTSNSPLHF,TGCGCCAGCAGCCCAGGACAGGGGACTTCTAATTCACCCCTCCACTTT
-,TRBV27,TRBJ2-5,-,CASKEPYQETQYF,TGTGCCAGCAAGGAGCCGTACCAAGAGACCCAGTACTTC
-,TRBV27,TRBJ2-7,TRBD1,CASSSNTGAKHF,TGTGCCAGCAGTTCAAATACAGGGGCTAAACACTTC
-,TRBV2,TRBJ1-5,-,CASSSGTNQPQHF,TGTGCCAGCAGCTCCGGGACCAATCAGCCCCAGCATTTT
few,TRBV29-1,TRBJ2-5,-,CSVKLDRSFLETQYF,TGCAGCGTCAAACTAGACAGGAGCTTTTTGGAGACCCAGTACTTC
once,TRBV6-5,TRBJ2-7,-,CASSRGSSYEQYF,TGTGCCAGCAGTCGGGGCAGCTCCTACGAGCAGTACTTC
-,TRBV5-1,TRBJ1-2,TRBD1,CASRRTGGNYGYTF,TGCGCCAGCAGACGGACAGGGGGCAACTATGGCTACACCTTC
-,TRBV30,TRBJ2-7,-,CAWSSLERTSHEQYF,TGTGCCTGGAGTTCCCTTGAACGGACAAGCCACGAGCAGTACTTC
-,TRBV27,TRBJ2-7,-,CASSLGLTYEQYF,TGTGCCAGCAGTTTAGGGTTAACCTACGAGCAGTACTTC
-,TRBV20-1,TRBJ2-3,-,CSARDLTSQYF,TGCAGTGCTAGAGATCTCACTTCGCAGTATTTT
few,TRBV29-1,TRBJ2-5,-,CSVVGGAGETQYF,TGCAGCGTTGTTGGAGGCGCTGGGGAGACCCAGTACTTC
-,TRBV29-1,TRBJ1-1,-,CSVEPGSNTEAFF,TGCAGCGTTGAACCAGGGAGCAACACTGAAGCTTTCTTT
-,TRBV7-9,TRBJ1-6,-,CASQGDEASYNSPLHF,TGTGCCAGCCAAGGGGATGAGGCCTCCTATAATTCACCCCTCCACTTT
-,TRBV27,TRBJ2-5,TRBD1,CASSAQGARETQYF,TGTGCCAGCAGTGCACAGGGGGCGCGGGAGACCCAGTACTTC
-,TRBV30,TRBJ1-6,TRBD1,CAWSVQGLSPLHF,TGTGCCTGGAGTGTACAGGGGCTCTCTCCCCTCCACTTT
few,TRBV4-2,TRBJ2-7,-,CASSQVGQVAYEQYF,TGTGCCAGCAGCCAAGTGGGGCAGGTAGCCTACGAGCAGTACTTC
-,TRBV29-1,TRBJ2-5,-,CSVERTYQETQYF,TGCAGCGTTGAAAGGACATACCAAGAGACCCAGTACTTC
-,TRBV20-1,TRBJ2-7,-,CSGRGAGEQYF,TGCAGCGGCAGGGGGGCGGGCGAGCAGTACTTC
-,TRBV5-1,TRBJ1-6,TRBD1,CASSLRVGGMNSPLHF,TGCGCCAGCAGCTTGCGGGTAGGGGGCATGAATTCACCCCTCCACTTT
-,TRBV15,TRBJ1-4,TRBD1,CATSRAGQGEISEKLFF,TGTGCCACCAGCAGAGCGGGACAGGGTGAAATAAGTGAAAAACTGTTTTTT
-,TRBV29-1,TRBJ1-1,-,CSAGGQLNTEAFF,TGCAGCGCCGGCGGACAGTTGAACACTGAAGCTTTCTTT
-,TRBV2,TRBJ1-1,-,CASRTWGGNTEAFF,TGTGCCAGCAGGACCTGGGGGGGAAACACTGAAGCTTTCTTT
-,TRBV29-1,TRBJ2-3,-,CSVGAIGSSTDTQYF,TGCAGCGTCGGGGCGATAGGGTCGAGCACAGATACGCAGTATTTT
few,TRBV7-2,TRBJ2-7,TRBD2,CASRSGRGGYEQYF,TGTGCCAGCAGATCTGGGAGGGGAGGATACGAGCAGTACTTC
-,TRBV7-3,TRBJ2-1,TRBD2,CASSLTGTSLYNEQFF,TGTGCCAGCAGCTTAACCGGGACTAGCCTCTACAATGAGCAGTTCTTC
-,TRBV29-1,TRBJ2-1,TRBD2,CSTGTSAFEQFF,TGCAGCACCGGGACTAGCGCTTTTGAGCAGTTCTTC
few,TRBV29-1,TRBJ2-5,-,CSVAPRRETQYF,TGCAGCGTTGCGCCACGGAGGGAGACCCAGTACTTC
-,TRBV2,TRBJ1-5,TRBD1,CASSGTGGNQPQHF,TGTGCCAGCAGCGGGACAGGGGGGAATCAGCCCCAGCATTTT
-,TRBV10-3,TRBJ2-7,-,CAISESTVQGYEQYF,TGTGCCATCAGTGAGTCAACCGTCCAAGGGTACGAGCAGTACTTC
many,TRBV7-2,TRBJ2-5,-,CASSLDREETQYF,TGTGCCAGCAGCTTAGACAGGGAAGAGACCCAGTACTTC
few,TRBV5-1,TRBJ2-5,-,CASSLNAAQSVETQYF,TGCGCCAGCAGCTTGAATGCTGCACAGTCGGTGGAGACCCAGTACTTC
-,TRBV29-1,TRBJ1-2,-,CSVEAGDYGYTF,TGCAGCGTTGAAGCCGGAGACTATGGCTACACCTTC
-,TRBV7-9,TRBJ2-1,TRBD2,CASSWTSGGNNEQFF,TGTGCCAGCAGCTGGACTAGCGGGGGTAACAATGAGCAGTTCTTC
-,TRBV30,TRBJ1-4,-,CAWTLRGAGNEKLFF,TGTGCCTGGACCCTGCGGGGGGCTGGGAATGAAAAACTGTTTTTT
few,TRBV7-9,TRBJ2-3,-,CASSPWTEGDTQYF,TGTGCCAGCAGCCCGTGGACAGAGGGAGATACGCAGTATTTT
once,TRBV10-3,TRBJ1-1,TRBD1,CAISLDNRGTGTEAFF,TGTGCCATCAGCTTGGATAACAGGGGTACGGGCACTGAAGCTTTCTTT
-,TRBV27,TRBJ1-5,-,CASSYSYSNQPQHF,TGTGCCAGCAGTTATAGTTATAGCAATCAGCCCCAGCATTTT
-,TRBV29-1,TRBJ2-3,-,CSGLGERYTQYF,TGCAGCGGCCTGGGTGAGCGTTATACGCAGTATTTT
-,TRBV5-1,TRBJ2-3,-,CASGDRASSTDTQYF,TGCGCCAGCGGGGATCGGGCCAGCAGCACAGATACGCAGTATTTT